These 14 T cell receptor beta chains originate from one sample sequenced in a study of blood T cell repertoires in COVID-19. Here immunoSEQ multiplex PCR was the method, and the copy in TCRdb shows in-frame clones only, minus some. The table shows 250,000 to 350,000 clones, with roughly 87% occurring only once. The sample comprised peripheral blood. Receptor source: a woman aged 50 to 65 who had recovered from COVID-19.

The V gene is TRBV7-2, the J gene TRBJ2-1; 11 bases fit TRBD2. J gave up 7 bases and V 3 bases, and 8 bases lay outside the gene matches. The V gene's germline CDR1 is SGHTA and CDR2 FQGNSA. The CDR3 length is 16 residues. The CDR3 bases are TGTGCCAGCAGCTTCGAACTAGCGGGGGCACGTAATGAGCAGTTCTTC. This gives the protein CASSFELAGARNEQFF.

V gene TRBV3-1 (or the pseudogene TRBV3-2) combines with J gene TRBJ1-2, with a tentative D call TRBD1 (5 bases). The V gene's germline CDR1 is LGHDT and CDR2 YNNKEL (reference sequence). With 3 bases removed from V and 6 bases from J, the gap between germline ends came to 8 bases. The length of the CDR3 is 12 residues. CDR3 nucleotides: TGTGCCAGCAGCCAGACAGCTAATGGCTACACCTTC. It is translated as CASSQTANGYTF.

This clone was recorded only once. The genes are TRBV18 and TRBJ1-2, with TRBD1 matching 9 bases. This CDR3 has 15 residues. Trimming took 3 bases from V and 3 from J; bases not matched to a gene: 5. The germline V gene has CDR1 KGHSH and CDR2 LQKENI. This chain's CDR3 is CASSPRQGGDYGYTF. The CDR3 DNA reads as TGTGCCAGCTCACCCAGACAGGGGGGTGACTATGGCTACACCTTC.

The chain employs TRBV7-2 and TRBJ2-7; possible D gene TRBD2, 5 bases. V was clipped by 5 bases and J by 1 base, with 12 bases between them. The CDR3 length is 14 residues. Germline CDR1 SGHTA, CDR2 FQGNSA. The CDR3 sequence is CASSARTGSYEQYF. The CDR3 bases are TGTGCCAGCAGCGCCCGGACTGGTTCCTACGAGCAGTACTTC.

This clone has only one observation. The chain has TRBV11-1 and TRBJ2-5, with TRBD2 matching over 8 bases. The CDR3 totals 14 residues. V gave up 3 bases and J gave up 6 bases; unmatched junction bases: 6. Germline V CDR1 and CDR2: SGHAT, FQDESV (reference sequence). Here the CDR3 DNA reads TGTGCCAGCAGCTTGTCGGGACTAGGCAAGACCCAGTACTTC. This codes for CASSLSGLGKTQYF. Full variable domain (outside the CDR3, taken from reference TRBV11-1 and TRBJ2-5): EAEVAQSPRYKITEKSQAVAFWCDPISGHATLYWYRQILGQGPELLVQFQDESVVDDSQLPKDRFSAERLKGVDSTLKIQPAELGDSAMYLCASSLSGLGKTQYFGPGTRLLVL.

The chain recombines TRBV2 with TRBJ2-3; D gene uncertain. The germline CDR1 and CDR2 sequences are SNHLY and FYNNEI. The CDR3 has 11 residues. V was trimmed by 5 bases and J by 4 bases, leaving 4 bases between them. The CDR3 DNA sequence: TGTGCCAGCAGTCAGGCAGATACGCAGTATTTT. Its protein product is CASSQADTQYF. The full variable domain, with the rest looked up from reference TRBV2 and TRBJ2-3, is EPEVTQTPSHQVTQMGQEVILRCVPISNHLYFYWYRQILGQKVEFLVSFYNNEISEKSEIFDDQFSVERPDGSNFTLKIRSTKLEDSAMYFCASSQADTQYFGPGTRLTVL.

The chain uses TRBV9 and TRBJ1-1; the D is unclear. The CDR3 length is 14 residues. In germline, CDR1 is SGDLS, CDR2 YYNGEE. Trimming cost V 0 bases and J 1 base, with 7 bases left between them. The CDR3 bases are TGTGCCAGCAGCGTAGGTAGAGGGAACACTGAAGCTTTCTTT. Residues: CASSVGRGNTEAFF. Complete variable domain (other parts from reference TRBV9 and TRBJ1-1): DSGVTQTPKHLITATGQRVTLRCSPRSGDLSVYWYQQSLDQGLQFLIQYYNGEERAKGNILERFSAQQFPDLHSELNLSSLELGDSALYFCASSVGRGNTEAFFGQGTRLTVV.

Concerning this clone itself: This sample includes further DNA sequences coding for the same CDR3. The chain carries TRBV5-1 and TRBJ2-3; D gene unclear. The CDR3 loop spans 11 amino acids. Trimming pared 4 bases from V and 2 bases from J, leaving 2 bases between. Germline-derived CDR1 and CDR2 are SGHRS and YFSETQ. The CDR3 region has the DNA TGCGCCAGCAGCCTCACAGATACGCAGTATTTT. This translates into CASSLTDTQYF.

A single count supports this clone. The genes are TRBV5-1 and TRBJ1-1; 11 bases fit TRBD1. This CDR3 comprises 16 residues. Unmatched junction bases numbered 7, after V lost 4 bases and J lost 2 bases. Germline V gene data show CDR1 as SGHRS and CDR2 as YFSETQ. DNA of the CDR3: TGCGCCAGCAGCCCCGGACAGGGGGCTATAAACACTGAAGCTTTCTTT. Protein product: CASSPGQGAINTEAFF.

The CDR3 sequence is CAWRRKGLGYGYTF. The CDR3 DNA reads TGTGCCTGGAGGAGGAAGGGGTTGGGCTATGGCTACACCTTC. The chain links TRBV30 to TRBJ1-2; maybe TRBD1 (5 bases). The germline V gene encodes CDR1 GTSNPN and CDR2 SVGIG (reference sequence). The CDR3 spans 14 residues. Trimming cost V 3 bases and J 4 bases, with 15 bases left between them.

The V and J genes are TRBV5-6 and TRBJ2-1; D may be TRBD1 (7 bases). In germline, CDR1 is SGHDT, CDR2 YYEEEE. The CDR3 is made up of 13 amino acids. V dropped 4 bases and J dropped 7 bases, with 12 bases sitting between them. This chain's CDR3 is CASSSSGGNEQFF. The CDR3 bases are TGTGCCAGCAGCAGTTCAGGGGGGAATGAGCAGTTCTTC.

The V gene is TRBV21-1, the J gene TRBJ2-7; the D call TRBD2 from the table was never checked on the DNA. TRBV21-1 is marked as a pseudogene. The CDR3 totals 15 residues. The CDR3 region has the DNA TGTGCCAGCAGCAAAGAGATAGCGGGACCTGACGAGCAGTACTTC. Translated: CASSKEIAGPDEQYF.

The rearrangement uses TRBV5-4 and TRBJ2-3; TRBD2 matches at 14 bases. The ends lost 4 bases at V and 5 bases at J; junction bases unmatched: 12. CDR3 length: 18 amino acids. CDR1 and CDR2 from the germline V gene are SGHNT and YYREEE (reference sequence). In nucleotides, the CDR3 is TGTGCCAGCAGCCCGCCGGGACTAGCGGGAGTGGAGCTAGATACGCAGTATTTT. This gives the protein CASSPPGLAGVELDTQYF.

This chain connects TRBV7-3 to TRBJ2-5; D is perhaps TRBD2 (6 bases). Germline V gene data show CDR1 as SGHTA and CDR2 as FQGTGA. The V end lost 4 bases, the J end lost 7 bases, and 10 bases lay between the germline ends. CDR3 length: 12 amino acids. This CDR3 reads CASSSSGGTQYF. The CDR3 DNA reads as TGTGCCAGCAGCTCCTCCGGGGGGACCCAGTACTTC.